The 14 T cell receptor beta chains below all came from one sample that was sequenced in a study of T cell responses to AZD1222 COVID-19 vaccine. TCRdb's table, derived via immunoSEQ multiplex PCR, lists solely in-frame clones and lacks some. Found here are 90,000 to 120,000 clones, around 92% of them singletons; the top ten hold 8.5% to 10%. This material consisted of peripheral blood, taken 28 days after the second AZD1222 dose. These receptors were collected from an adult who received the AZD1222 COVID-19 vaccine.

J is TRBJ2-7 and V is TRBV3-1 (or the pseudogene TRBV3-2); 7 bases match TRBD2. The CDR3 runs to 17 residues. V dropped 0 bases and J dropped 2; count of bases not matched to a gene: 10. Germline V gene data show CDR1 as LGHDT and CDR2 as YNNKEL (reference sequence). As DNA, the CDR3 is TGTGCCAGCAGCCAAGAGCTCCTTAGCGGGTGGACCTACGAGCAGTACTTC. This gives the protein CASSQELLSGWTYEQYF.

This chain links TRBV27 with TRBJ2-3, with TRBD2 matching over 15 bases. The CDR3 spans 18 residues. The V gene end was trimmed by 3 bases and the J gene end by 0 bases; junction bases not matched to a gene: 4. Germline CDR1 reads MNHEY; CDR2 reads SMNVEV (reference sequence). DNA of the CDR3: TGTGCCAGCAGTTTCGGGACTAGCGGGGGGTTAAGCACAGATACGCAGTATTTT. This sequence encodes CASSFGTSGGLSTDTQYF.

This chain joins TRBV9 and TRBJ1-2; 7 positions agree with TRBD1. V lost 6 bases and J lost 7; bases outside the gene matches: 18. From germline, CDR1 is SGDLS and CDR2 YYNGEE. The CDR3 is made up of 16 amino acids. The CDR3: CASTPNWFSTGSGYTF. CDR3 DNA sequence: TGTGCCAGCACCCCAAACTGGTTTTCGACAGGGTCTGGCTACACCTTC.

The gene calls are TRBV7-8 and TRBJ2-7, with D uncertain. Trimming took 2 bases from V and 6 from J, leaving 14 bases between them. Germline CDR1 reads SGHVS; CDR2 reads FQNEAQ. There are 14 residues in the CDR3. CDR3 in amino acids: CASSLNRTSREQYF. CDR3 DNA sequence: TGTGCCAGCAGCTTAAACAGAACGAGTCGCGAGCAGTACTTC.

The rearrangement joins TRBV6-5 to TRBJ1-3, with 8 bases aligning to TRBD1. Trimming removed 5 bases from V and 2 bases from J; junction bases left unmatched: 2. Germline V gene data show CDR1 as MNHEY and CDR2 as SVGAGI. CDR3 length: 14 residues. The CDR3 nucleotides read TGTGCCAGCAGTCCACAGGGGGCTGGAAACACCATATATTTT. Protein: CASSPQGAGNTIYF.

The V and J genes are TRBV28 and TRBJ2-6, with 10 bases matching TRBD1. Trimming removed 6 bases from V and 2 bases from J; junction bases left unmatched: 1. CDR1 and CDR2 (germline): MDHEN, SYDVKM. CDR3 length: 15 amino acids. CDR3: CASRTGGAGANVLTF. In DNA form, the CDR3 reads TGTGCCAGCAGGACAGGGGGCGCTGGGGCCAACGTCCTGACTTTC.

CDR3 coding DNA: TGTGCCAGTAGTATCGTACTAGCTTACGAGCAGTACTTC. Amino acid sequence: CASSIVLAYEQYF. V and J are TRBV19 and TRBJ2-7; D is possibly TRBD2 (6 bases). V lost 3 bases to trimming and J lost 4 bases, with 10 bases between them. The CDR3 is 13 amino acids. Germline CDR1 LNHDA, CDR2 SQIVND (reference sequence).

This clone appeared once. The rearrangement joins TRBV6-5 to TRBJ1-1; possible D gene TRBD1, 6 bases. The CDR3 contains 16 residues. CDR1 is MNHEY and CDR2 is SVGAGI in the germline V gene. Trimming left V 0 bases short and J 4 bases short, with 15 bases between. The CDR3 DNA sequence: TGTGCCAGCAGTTACTCTGTGGGGGGCGCTCCCACTGAAGCTTTCTTT. This translates into CASSYSVGGAPTEAFF.

The chain joins TRBV7-3 to TRBJ2-2, with D unclear. This CDR3 has 14 residues. The germline V and J ends were trimmed by 2 bases and 1 base, with 5 bases remaining between them. Germline V gene lookup returns CDR1 SGHTA and CDR2 FQGTGA. For the CDR3, the DNA is TGTGCCAGCAGCTTATCACGGAACACCGGGGAGCTGTTTTTT. It yields the protein CASSLSRNTGELFF.

The rearrangement uses TRBV30 and TRBJ1-5, with 7 bases identical to TRBD1. There are 14 residues in the CDR3. V was clipped by 2 bases and J by 4 bases; unmatched bases: 5. CDR1 is GTSNPN, CDR2 SVGIG, per germline (reference sequence). The CDR3 coding sequence is TGTGCCTGGAGTTCAGGGGGGTTAAATCAGCCCCAGCATTTT. Its translation: CAWSSGGLNQPQHF.

This clone was seen a few times. The rearrangement links TRBV9 to TRBJ2-7; D might be TRBD2 (6 bases). Germline V gives CDR1 SGDLS, CDR2 YYNGEE. The CDR3 spans 14 residues. V lost 4 bases to trimming and J lost 2 bases, with 13 bases between them. CDR3 bases: TGTGCCAGCAGCCCCGGGACTGAGGCCTACGAGCAGTACTTC. Translated, it gives CASSPGTEAYEQYF.

V is TRBV29-1 and J is TRBJ2-4, with TRBD1 as a possible D gene (5 bases). Trimming shortened V by 3 bases and J by 6 bases, and 15 bases separated the two germline ends. The CDR3 is made up of 14 amino acids. Per the germline V gene, CDR1 is SQVTM and CDR2 is ANQGSEA. The CDR3 DNA is TGCAGCGTTGATAGTCAGGGATCGGGAAACATTCAGTACTTC. Protein sequence: CSVDSQGSGNIQYF.

The rearrangement joins TRBV7-8 to TRBJ2-7; 7 bases fit TRBD2. The CDR3 extends over 14 amino acids. J was trimmed by 2 bases and V by 5 bases; bases with no gene match: 6. CDR1 is SGHVS, CDR2 FQNEAQ, per germline. Here the CDR3 DNA reads TGTGCCAGCAGCCCCCGGACTAGTACCTACGAGCAGTACTTC. It specifies CASSPRTSTYEQYF.

This rearrangement joins TRBV4-3 to TRBJ2-7; 9 positions match TRBD2. Trimming took 2 bases from V and 5 from J; bases not matched to a gene: 7. This CDR3 has 15 amino acids. Germline V gives CDR1 LGHNA, CDR2 YSLEER. CDR3 nucleotide sequence: TGCGCCAGCAGCCAAATTGCTAGCGGGAAGCACGAGCAGTACTTC. This gives the protein CASSQIASGKHEQYF.